Below are 8 T cell receptor beta chains sequenced from a single sample in a study of blood T cell repertoires in COVID-19. The repertoire was sequenced with immunoSEQ multiplex PCR; TCRdb's copy has only in-frame clones and lacks some. The data contain some 110,000 clones, roughly four fifths of them singletons. Source material: peripheral blood. These TCRs come from a man between 60 and 70 years old with acute or convalescent COVID-19.

The DNA for the CDR3 is TGTGCCAGTAGTCAAATGACAGGGGTCAATGAAAAACTGTTTTTT. Protein sequence: CASSQMTGVNEKLFF. The chain joins TRBV19 to TRBJ1-4; TRBD1 matches at 8 bases. V shed 5 bases, J shed 5 bases, and the junction held 7 bases outside the gene matches. Germline V gene sequence: CDR1 LNHDA, CDR2 SQIVND (reference sequence). The length of the CDR3 is 15 residues.

The chain recombines TRBV11-1 with TRBJ2-5; the D gene is possibly TRBD2 (6 bases). Germline V gives CDR1 SGHAT, CDR2 FQDESV (reference sequence). This CDR3 comprises 12 residues. V lost 5 bases to trimming and J lost 6 bases, with 10 bases between them. This CDR3 reads CASSAGSQTQYF. The CDR3 nucleotides read TGTGCCAGCAGCGCCGGGAGTCAGACCCAGTACTTC.

This clone was seen only a few times. V gene TRBV24-1 combines with J gene TRBJ2-1, with 9 nucleotides matching TRBD1. V lost 5 bases and J lost 7; bases outside the gene matches: 5. Per the germline V gene, CDR1 is KGHDR and CDR2 is SFDVKD. The CDR3 totals 14 residues. The CDR3 sequence: CATSGGQGRNEQFF. CDR3 DNA sequence: TGTGCCACCAGTGGGGGACAGGGTAGGAATGAGCAGTTCTTC.

V is TRBV4-2 and J is TRBJ1-5; TRBD1 agrees at 9 bases. The CDR3 loop spans 14 amino acids. CDR1 and CDR2 from the germline V gene are LGHNA and YNFKEQ. V trimming: 1 base; J trimming: 5 bases; junction bases outside the gene matches: 0. CDR3 in amino acids: CASSQGQGDQPQHF. CDR3 coding DNA: TGTGCCAGCAGCCAAGGACAGGGGGATCAGCCCCAGCATTTT.

The chain couples TRBV5-6 to TRBJ2-7, with D hard to call. The V end lost 0 bases, the J end lost 3 bases, and 7 bases lay between the germline ends. The CDR3 consists of 13 residues. Germline CDR1 reads SGHDT; CDR2 reads YYEEEE. The CDR3 nucleotides are TGTGCCAGCAGCTTGGACATTTTCTACGAGCAGTACTTC. The encoded protein is CASSLDIFYEQYF.

This chain connects TRBV11-3 to TRBJ1-2; possibly TRBD1 for D (5 bases). CDR3 length: 11 amino acids. Germline CDR1 and CDR2: SGHNT and YENEEA. The V and J ends lost 1 base and 10 bases respectively, with 7 bases between them. In DNA, the CDR3 is TGTGCCAGCAGCTTAGCGGGGGTCTACACCTTC. It specifies CASSLAGVYTF.

The genes are TRBV4-3 and TRBJ2-7; 13 nucleotides align to TRBD2. V gave up 3 bases and J gave up 4 bases; unmatched junction bases: 9. Per germline, CDR1 LGHNA and CDR2 YSLEER. This CDR3 is built from 17 residues. The CDR3 bases are TGCGCCAGCAGCCAGACCCTAGGGACTAGCGGGATTTACGAGCAGTACTTC. Encoded protein: CASSQTLGTSGIYEQYF.

CDR3 amino acids: CASSGADRGGNSPLHF. CDR3 sequence (DNA): TGTGCCAGTAGCGGCGCGGACAGGGGCGGGAATTCACCCCTCCACTTT. The V gene is TRBV19, the J gene TRBJ1-6, with 9 bases fitting TRBD1. Germline CDR1 is LNHDA and CDR2 is SQIVND (reference sequence). This CDR3 spans 16 amino acids. The trim removed 6 bases at V and 7 bases at J, leaving 10 bases unmatched.